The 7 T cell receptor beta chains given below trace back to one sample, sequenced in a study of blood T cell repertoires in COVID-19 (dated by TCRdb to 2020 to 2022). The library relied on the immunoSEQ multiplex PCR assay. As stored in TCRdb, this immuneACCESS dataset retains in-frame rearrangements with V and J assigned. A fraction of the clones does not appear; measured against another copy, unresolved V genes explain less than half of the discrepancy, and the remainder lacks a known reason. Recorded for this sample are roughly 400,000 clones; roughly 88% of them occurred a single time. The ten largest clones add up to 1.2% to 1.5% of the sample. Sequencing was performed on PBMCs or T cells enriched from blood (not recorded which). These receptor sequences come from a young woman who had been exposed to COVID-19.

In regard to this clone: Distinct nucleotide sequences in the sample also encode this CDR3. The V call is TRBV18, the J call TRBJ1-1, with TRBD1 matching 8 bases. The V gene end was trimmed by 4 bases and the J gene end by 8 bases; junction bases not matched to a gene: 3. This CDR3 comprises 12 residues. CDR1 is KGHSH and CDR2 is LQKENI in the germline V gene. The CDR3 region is CASSLQGAEAFF. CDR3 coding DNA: TGTGCCAGCTCACTTCAGGGGGCAGAAGCTTTCTTT.

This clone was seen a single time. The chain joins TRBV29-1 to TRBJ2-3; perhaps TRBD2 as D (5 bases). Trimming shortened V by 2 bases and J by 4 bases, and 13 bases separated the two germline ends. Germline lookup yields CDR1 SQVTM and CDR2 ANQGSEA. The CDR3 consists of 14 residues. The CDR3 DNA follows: TGCAGCGTTGAACCCGGGATTCTCGCAGATACGCAGTATTTT. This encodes CSVEPGILADTQYF.

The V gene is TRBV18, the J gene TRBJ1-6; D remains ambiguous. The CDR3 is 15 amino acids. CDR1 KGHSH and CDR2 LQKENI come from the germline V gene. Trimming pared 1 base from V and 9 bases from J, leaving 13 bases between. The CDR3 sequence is CASSPLPGWGSPLHF. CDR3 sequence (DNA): TGTGCCAGCTCACCACTCCCGGGGTGGGGTTCACCCCTCCACTTT.

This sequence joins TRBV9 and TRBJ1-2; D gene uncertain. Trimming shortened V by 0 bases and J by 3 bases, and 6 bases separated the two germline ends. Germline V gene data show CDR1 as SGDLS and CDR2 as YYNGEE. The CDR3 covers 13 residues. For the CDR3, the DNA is TGTGCCAGCAGCGTAGATAGTGACTATGGCTACACCTTC. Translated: CASSVDSDYGYTF.

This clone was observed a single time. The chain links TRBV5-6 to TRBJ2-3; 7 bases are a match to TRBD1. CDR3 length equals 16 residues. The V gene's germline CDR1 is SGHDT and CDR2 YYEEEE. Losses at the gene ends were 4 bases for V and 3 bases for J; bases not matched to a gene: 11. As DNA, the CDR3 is TGTGCCAGCAGCGACGACAGGGAGTTAGGGACAGATACGCAGTATTTT. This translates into CASSDDRELGTDTQYF.

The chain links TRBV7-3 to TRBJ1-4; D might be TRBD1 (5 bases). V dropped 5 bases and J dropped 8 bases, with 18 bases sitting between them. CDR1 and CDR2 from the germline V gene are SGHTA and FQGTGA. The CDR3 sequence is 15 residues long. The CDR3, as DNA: TGTGCCAGCAGCCCCCGCGGAGGGGCTGGGGAAAAACTGTTTTTT. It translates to CASSPRGGAGEKLFF. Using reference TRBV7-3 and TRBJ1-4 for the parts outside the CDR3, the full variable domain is GAGVSQTPSNKVTEKGKYVELRCDPISGHTALYWYRQSLGQGPEFLIYFQGTGAADDSGLPNDRFFAVRPEGSVSTLKIQRTERGDSAVYLCASSPRGGAGEKLFFGSGTQLSVL.

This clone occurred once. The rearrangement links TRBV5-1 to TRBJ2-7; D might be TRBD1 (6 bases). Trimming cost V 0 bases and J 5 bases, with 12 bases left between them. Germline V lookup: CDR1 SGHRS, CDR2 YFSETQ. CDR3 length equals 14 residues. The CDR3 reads CASSLEQGNDEQYF. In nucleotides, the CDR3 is TGCGCCAGCAGCTTGGAGCAGGGGAACGACGAGCAGTACTTC.